This T cell receptor (beta chain) emerged from a study of T-cell memory formation after mild COVID-19. Broader study findings: The study found contracting CD4+ clones mainly in CM and EM and contracting CD8+ clones in EMRA.

Germline assignment: CDR1 LNHDA and CDR2 SQIVND (reference sequence). This CDR3 is built from 15 residues. V gave up 10 bases and J gave up 2 bases; unmatched junction bases: 5. One entry per CDR3 protein, called by TCRdb with MiXCR from the 5' RACE reads. The sample includes 220,000 or so distinct CDR3 sequences, over 7.5% of them seen just once. This clonotype turned up a few times. Its antigen is undetermined. The chain has TRBV19 and TRBJ2-6, with 10 bases matching TRBD2. The specimen sequenced was PBMCs or a T cell subset sorted from them (not recorded which). The TCR was taken from a man aged 18-30 years who had mild COVID-19 (a few samples of this study predate the infection). Cell type and time point are not known. The CDR3 coding sequence is TGTGCCACAGCGGGGGGGCTCGCTGGGGCCAACGTCCTGACTTTC. As protein: CATAGGLAGANVLTF.